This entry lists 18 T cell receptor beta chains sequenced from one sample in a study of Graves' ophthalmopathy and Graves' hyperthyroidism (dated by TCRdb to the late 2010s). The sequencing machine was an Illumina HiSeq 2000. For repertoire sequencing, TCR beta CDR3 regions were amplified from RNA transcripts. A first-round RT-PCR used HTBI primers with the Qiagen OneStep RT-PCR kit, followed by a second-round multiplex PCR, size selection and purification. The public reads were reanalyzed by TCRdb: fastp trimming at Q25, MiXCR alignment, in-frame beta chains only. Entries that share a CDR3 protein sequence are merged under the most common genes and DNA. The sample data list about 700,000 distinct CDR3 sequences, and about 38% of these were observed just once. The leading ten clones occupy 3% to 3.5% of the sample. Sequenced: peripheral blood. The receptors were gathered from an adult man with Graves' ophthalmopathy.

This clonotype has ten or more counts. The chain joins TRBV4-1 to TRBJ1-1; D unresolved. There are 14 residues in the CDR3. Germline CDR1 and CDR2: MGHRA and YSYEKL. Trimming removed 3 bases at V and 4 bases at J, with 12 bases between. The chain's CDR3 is CASSQLYRRTEAFF. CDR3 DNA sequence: TGCGCCAGCAGCCAGTTGTATAGGCGCACTGAAGCTTTCTTT.

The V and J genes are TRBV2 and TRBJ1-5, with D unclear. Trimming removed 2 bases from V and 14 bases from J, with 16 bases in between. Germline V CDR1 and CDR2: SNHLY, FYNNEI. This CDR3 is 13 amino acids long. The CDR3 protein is CASSEREGYHEHF. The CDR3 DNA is TGTGCCAGCAGTGAACGGGAAGGTTACCACGAGCATTTT. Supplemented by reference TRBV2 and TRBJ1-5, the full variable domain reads EPEVTQTPSHQVTQMGQEVILRCVPISNHLYFYWYRQILGQKVEFLVSFYNNEISEKSEIFDDQFSVERPDGSNFTLKIRSTKLEDSAMYFCASSEREGYHEHFGDGTRLSIL.

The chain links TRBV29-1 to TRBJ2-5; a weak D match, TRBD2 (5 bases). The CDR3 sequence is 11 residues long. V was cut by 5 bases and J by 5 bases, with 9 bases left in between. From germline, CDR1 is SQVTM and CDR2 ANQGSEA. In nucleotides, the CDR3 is TGCAGCGTTAGTATAGCGGAGACCCAGTACTTC. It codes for CSVSIAETQYF.

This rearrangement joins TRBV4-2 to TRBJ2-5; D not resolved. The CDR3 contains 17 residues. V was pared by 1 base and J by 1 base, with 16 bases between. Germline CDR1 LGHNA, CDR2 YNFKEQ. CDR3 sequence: CASSQAYLYGAQETQYF. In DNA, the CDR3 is TGTGCCAGCAGCCAAGCTTACCTCTATGGCGCCCAAGAGACCCAGTACTTC.

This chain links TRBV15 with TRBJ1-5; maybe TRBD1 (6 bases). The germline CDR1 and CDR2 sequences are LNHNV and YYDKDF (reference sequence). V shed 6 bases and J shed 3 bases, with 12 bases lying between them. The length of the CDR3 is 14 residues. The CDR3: CATRQGRSNQPQHF. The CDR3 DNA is TGTGCCACCAGACAGGGTAGGTCCAATCAGCCCCAGCATTTT.

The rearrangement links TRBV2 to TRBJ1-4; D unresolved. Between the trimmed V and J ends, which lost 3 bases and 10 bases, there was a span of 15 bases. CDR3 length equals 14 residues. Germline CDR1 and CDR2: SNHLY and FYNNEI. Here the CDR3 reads CASSEEGGGGKLFF. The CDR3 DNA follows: TGTGCCAGCAGTGAGGAGGGTGGAGGTGGAAAACTGTTTTTT.

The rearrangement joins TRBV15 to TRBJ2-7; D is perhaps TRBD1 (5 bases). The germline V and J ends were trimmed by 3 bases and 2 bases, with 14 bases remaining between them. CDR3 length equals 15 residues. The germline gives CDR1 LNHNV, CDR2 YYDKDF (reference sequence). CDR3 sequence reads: CATSSQDDRAYEQYF. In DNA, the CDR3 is TGTGCCACCAGCAGCCAAGACGACAGAGCCTACGAGCAGTACTTC.

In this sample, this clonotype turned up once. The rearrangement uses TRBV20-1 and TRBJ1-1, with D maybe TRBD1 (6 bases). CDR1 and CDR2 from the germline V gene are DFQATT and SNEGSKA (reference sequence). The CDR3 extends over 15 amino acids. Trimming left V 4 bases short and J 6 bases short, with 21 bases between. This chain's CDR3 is CSAKGTSGGQAEAFF. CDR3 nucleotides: TGCAGTGCTAAAGGGACTAGCGGGGGGCAAGCTGAAGCTTTCTTT.

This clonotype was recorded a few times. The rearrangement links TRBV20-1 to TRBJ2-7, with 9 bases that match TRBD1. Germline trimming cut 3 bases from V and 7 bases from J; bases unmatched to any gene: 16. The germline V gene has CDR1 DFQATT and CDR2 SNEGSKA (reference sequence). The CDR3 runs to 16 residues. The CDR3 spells CSARAGTGLRSREQYF. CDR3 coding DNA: TGCAGTGCTAGGGCCGGGACAGGGCTTAGATCGCGAGAGCAGTACTTC.

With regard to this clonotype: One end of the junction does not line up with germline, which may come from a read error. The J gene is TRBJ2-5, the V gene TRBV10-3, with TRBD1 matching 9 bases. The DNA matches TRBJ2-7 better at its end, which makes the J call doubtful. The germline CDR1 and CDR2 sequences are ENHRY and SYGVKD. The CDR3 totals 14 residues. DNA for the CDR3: TGTGCCAGCAGTAAGGGACAGGGCCATGGCGAGCAGTACTTC. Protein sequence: CASSKGQGHGEQYF.

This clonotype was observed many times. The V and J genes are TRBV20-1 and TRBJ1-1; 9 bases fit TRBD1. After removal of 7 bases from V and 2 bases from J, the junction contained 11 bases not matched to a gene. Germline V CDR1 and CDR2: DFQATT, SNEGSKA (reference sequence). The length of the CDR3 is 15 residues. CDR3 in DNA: TGCAGTGTTACTATACCGGGACAGGGAAACACTGAAGCTTTCTTT. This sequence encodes CSVTIPGQGNTEAFF.

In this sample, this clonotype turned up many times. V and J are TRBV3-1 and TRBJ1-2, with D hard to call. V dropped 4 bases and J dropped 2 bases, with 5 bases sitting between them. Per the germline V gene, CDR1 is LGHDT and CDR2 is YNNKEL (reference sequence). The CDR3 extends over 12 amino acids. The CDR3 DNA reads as TGTGCCAGCAGCCTCGACAACTATGGCTACACCTTC. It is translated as CASSLDNYGYTF.

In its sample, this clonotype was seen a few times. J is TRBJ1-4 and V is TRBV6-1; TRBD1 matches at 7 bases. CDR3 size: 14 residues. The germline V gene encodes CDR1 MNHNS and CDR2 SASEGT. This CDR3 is CAHSLTGRGEKLFF. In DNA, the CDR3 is TGTGCACATTCCCTGACAGGGCGGGGAGAAAAACTGTTTTTT.

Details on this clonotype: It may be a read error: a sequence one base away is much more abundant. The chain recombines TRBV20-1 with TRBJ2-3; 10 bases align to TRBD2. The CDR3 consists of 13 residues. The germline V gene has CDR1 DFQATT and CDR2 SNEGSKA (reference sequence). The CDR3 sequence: CGASGGTTDTQYF. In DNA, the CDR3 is TGCGGTGCTAGCGGGGGAACCACAGATACGCAGTATTTT.

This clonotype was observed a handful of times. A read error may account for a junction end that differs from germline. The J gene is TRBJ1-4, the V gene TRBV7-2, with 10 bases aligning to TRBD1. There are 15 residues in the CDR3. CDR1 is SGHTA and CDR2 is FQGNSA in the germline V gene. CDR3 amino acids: CASSQRTGGDEKLFF. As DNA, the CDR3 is TGCGCCAGCAGCCAACGGACAGGGGGGGATGAAAAACTGTTTTTT.

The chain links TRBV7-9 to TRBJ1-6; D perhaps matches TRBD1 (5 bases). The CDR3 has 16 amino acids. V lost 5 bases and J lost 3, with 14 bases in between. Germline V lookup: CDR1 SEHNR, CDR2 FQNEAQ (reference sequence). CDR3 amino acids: CASSQPRDGYNSPLHF. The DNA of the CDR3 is TGTGCCAGCAGCCAACCCCGGGACGGCTATAATTCACCCCTCCACTTT.

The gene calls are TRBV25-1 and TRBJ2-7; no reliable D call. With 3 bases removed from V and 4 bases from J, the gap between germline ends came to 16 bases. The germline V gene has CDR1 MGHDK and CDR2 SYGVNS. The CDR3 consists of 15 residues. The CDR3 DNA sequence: TGTGCCAGCAGTGATTTGACCCAGGCCGCTTACGAGCAGTACTTC. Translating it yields CASSDLTQAAYEQYF.

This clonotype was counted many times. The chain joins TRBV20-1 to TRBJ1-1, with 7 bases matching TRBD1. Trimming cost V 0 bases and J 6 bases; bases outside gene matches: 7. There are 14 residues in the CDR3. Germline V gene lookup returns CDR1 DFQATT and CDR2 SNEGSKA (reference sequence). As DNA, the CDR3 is TGCAGTGCTAGAGAGACAGGGAACTTGGCTGAAGCTTTCTTT. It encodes CSARETGNLAEAFF.